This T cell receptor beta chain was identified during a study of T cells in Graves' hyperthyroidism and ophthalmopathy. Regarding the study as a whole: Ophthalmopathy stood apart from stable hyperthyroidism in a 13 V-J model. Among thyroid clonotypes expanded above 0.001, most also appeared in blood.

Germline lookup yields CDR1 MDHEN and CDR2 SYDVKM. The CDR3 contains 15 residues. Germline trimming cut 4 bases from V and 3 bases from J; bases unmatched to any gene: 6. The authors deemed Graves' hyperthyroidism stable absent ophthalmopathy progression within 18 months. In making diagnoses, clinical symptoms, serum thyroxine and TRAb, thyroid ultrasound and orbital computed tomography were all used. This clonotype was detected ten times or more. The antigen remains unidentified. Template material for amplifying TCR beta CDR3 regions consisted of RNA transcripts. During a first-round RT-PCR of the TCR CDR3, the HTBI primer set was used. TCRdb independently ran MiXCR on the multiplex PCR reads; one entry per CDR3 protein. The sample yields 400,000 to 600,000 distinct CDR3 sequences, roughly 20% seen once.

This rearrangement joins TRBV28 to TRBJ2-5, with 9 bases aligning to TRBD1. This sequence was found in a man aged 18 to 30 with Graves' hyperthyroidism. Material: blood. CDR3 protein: CASSSGGTGKETQYF. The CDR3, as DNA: TGTGCCAGCAGTTCTGGGGGGACAGGGAAAGAGACCCAGTACTTC.